Below are 11 T cell receptor beta chains sequenced from a single sample in a study of T cell responses to AZD1222 COVID-19 vaccine. The data were produced by immunoSEQ multiplex PCR, yet TCRdb's version contains in-frame clones alone and is incomplete. This sample has 140,000 or so clones; more than 75% occur once, and the top ten carry less than 2%. This specimen was peripheral blood, taken 28 days after the second AZD1222 dose. All receptors derive from an adult who received the AZD1222 COVID-19 vaccine.

The V gene is TRBV30, the J gene TRBJ1-1; D remains unclear. The V end was cut by 0 bases, the J end by 8 bases, with 16 bases between. The CDR3 loop spans 14 amino acids. CDR1 is GTSNPN and CDR2 is SVGIG in the germline V gene (reference sequence). CDR3 coding DNA: TGTGCCTGGAGTGTAACTTCAGGATGGTCGGAAGCTTTCTTT. Amino acid sequence: CAWSVTSGWSEAFF.

The chain combines TRBV24-1 with TRBJ2-7; the D is unclear. Germline CDR1 is KGHDR and CDR2 is SFDVKD. V lost 5 bases and J lost 3, with 4 bases in between. The CDR3 contains 11 residues. In DNA form, the CDR3 reads TGTGCCACCAGTGGCGGCTACGAGCAGTACTTC. This codes for CATSGGYEQYF.

This chain joins TRBV3-1 (or the pseudogene TRBV3-2) and TRBJ2-2; 14 nucleotides line up with TRBD2. The CDR3 loop spans 19 amino acids. Germline-derived CDR1 and CDR2 are LGHDT and YNNKEL (reference sequence). V was clipped by 3 bases and J by 6 bases; unmatched bases: 12. The CDR3 protein is CASSHSRMGTSGRAGELFF. CDR3 in DNA: TGTGCCAGCAGCCACTCCCGGATGGGGACTAGCGGGAGAGCCGGGGAGCTGTTTTTT.

This rearrangement joins TRBV6-2 or TRBV6-3 to TRBJ1-2; no clear D gene. Germline lookup yields CDR1 MNHEY and CDR2 SVGEGT. The CDR3 covers 14 residues. Trimming removed 5 bases from V and 2 bases from J, with 12 bases in between. The CDR3: CASSLGIGNYGYTF. In DNA, the CDR3 is TGTGCCAGCAGTCTAGGGATCGGCAACTATGGCTACACCTTC.

The chain combines TRBV18 with TRBJ2-1, with 11 bases identical to TRBD2. Unmatched junction bases numbered 5, after V lost 3 bases and J lost 4 bases. This CDR3 has 16 amino acids. CDR1 is KGHSH and CDR2 is LQKENI in the germline V gene. The CDR3 DNA follows: TGTGCCAGCTCACCGAGGACTAGCGGGCGATACAATGAGCAGTTCTTC. This gives the protein CASSPRTSGRYNEQFF. Variable domain in full (rest from reference TRBV18 and TRBJ2-1): NAGVMQNPRHLVRRRGQEARLRCSPMKGHSHVYWYRQLPEEGLKFMVYLQKENIIDESGMPKERFSAEFPKEGPSILRIQQVVRGDSAAYFCASSPRTSGRYNEQFFGPGTRLTVL.

This chain links TRBV18 with TRBJ1-1, with D tentatively TRBD1 (5 bases). The CDR3 covers 15 residues. The V gene lost 0 bases and the J gene lost 4 bases, with 12 bases spanning the gap. Germline CDR1 is KGHSH and CDR2 is LQKENI. The CDR3 here is CASSPPSGARTEAFF. The CDR3 coding sequence is TGTGCCAGCTCACCACCGTCCGGGGCTCGCACTGAAGCTTTCTTT.

The chain joins TRBV30 to TRBJ1-1; possibly TRBD1 for D (6 bases). V gave up 1 base and J gave up 7 bases, with 13 bases separating them. CDR3 size: 13 residues. CDR1 is GTSNPN and CDR2 is SVGIG in the germline V gene (reference sequence). Here the CDR3 DNA reads TGTGCCTGGAGTGGACAGGTCCCGGGTGAAGCTTTCTTT. This gives the protein CAWSGQVPGEAFF. Drawing the rest from reference TRBV30 and TRBJ1-1, the complete variable domain is SQTIHQWPATLVQPVGSPLSLECTVEGTSNPNLYWYRQAAGRGLQLLFYSVGIGQISSEVPQNLSASRPQDRQFILSSKKLLLSDSGFYLCAWSGQVPGEAFFGQGTRLTVV.

The chain uses TRBV27 and TRBJ1-4, with 8 bases aligning to TRBD1. V lost 8 bases and J lost 5; bases outside the gene matches: 7. This CDR3 has 14 residues. Germline CDR1 and CDR2: MNHEY and SMNVEV (reference sequence). The CDR3 sequence: CASRLTGGNEKLFF. Written as DNA, the CDR3 is TGTGCCAGCCGATTAACAGGGGGGAATGAAAAACTGTTTTTT.

The chain couples TRBV6-5 to TRBJ2-3; 7 bases agree with TRBD1. Germline CDR1 reads MNHEY; CDR2 reads SVGAGI. This CDR3 has 16 amino acids. V shed 2 bases and J 4 bases; nucleotides not matched to a gene: 9. The CDR3 spells CASSYGWDRRSDTQYF. The CDR3 DNA reads TGTGCCAGCAGTTACGGTTGGGACAGACGTTCAGATACGCAGTATTTT.

The chain has TRBV12-2 and TRBJ1-2. TRBV12-2 is designated a pseudogene. This CDR3 is 14 amino acids long. In DNA, the CDR3 is TGTGCAAGTGCTGGGGGATCCTTTAACTATGGCTACACCTTC. Its protein product is CASAGGSFNYGYTF.

This clone was detected only once. In nucleotides, the CDR3 is TGTGCCAGCACAGGGGCGTCATATAATTCACCCCTCCACTTT. This encodes CASTGASYNSPLHF. V gene TRBV2 combines with J gene TRBJ1-6, with D possibly TRBD1 on 6 matching bases. Trimming took off 7 bases at V and 4 bases at J, with 11 bases between the two ends. The germline gives CDR1 SNHLY, CDR2 FYNNEI. The CDR3 covers 14 residues.